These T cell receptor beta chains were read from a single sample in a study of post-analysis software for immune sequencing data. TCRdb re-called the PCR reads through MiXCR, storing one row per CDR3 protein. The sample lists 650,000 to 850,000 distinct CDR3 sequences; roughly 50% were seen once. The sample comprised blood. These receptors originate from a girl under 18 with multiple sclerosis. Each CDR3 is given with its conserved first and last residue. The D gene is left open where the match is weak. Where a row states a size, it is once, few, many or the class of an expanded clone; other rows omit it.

TGTGCCAGCAGTACAGGTCCTGGGGCCAACGTCCTGACTTTC	CASSTGPGANVLTF	.	.	TRBV12-3/TRBV12-4	TRBJ2-6
TGTGCCAGCAGTTACAGGGCAGGAGGCTACACCTTC	CASSYRAGGYTF	.	.	TRBV6-5	TRBJ1-2
TGTGCCAGCGGGCAGGGGGTCAACAATGAGCAGTTCTTC	CASGQGVNNEQFF	.	TRBD1	TRBV7-3	TRBJ2-1
TGTGCCAGCAGCTTAGGACCGAACACCTTAGCCAAAAACATTCAGTACTTC	CASSLGPNTLAKNIQYF	.	.	TRBV7-2	TRBJ2-4
TGTGCCAGCAGTTCCGACCCTCCGGGGGCCCAGTATAATTCACCCCTCCACTTT	CASSSDPPGAQYNSPLHF	few	.	TRBV6-5	TRBJ1-6
TGCAGCGTTGAGGGCAGGGAGGAAGCCCAGTACTTC	CSVEGREEAQYF	few	.	TRBV29-1	TRBJ2-4
TGTGCCAGCAGCCGACAGTCAGACTACGAGCAGTACTTC	CASSRQSDYEQYF	.	.	TRBV7-9	TRBJ2-7
TGTGCCAGCAGCTTAGTAGAGAGTGGGACTGAAGCTTTCTTT	CASSLVESGTEAFF	.	.	TRBV7-2	TRBJ1-1
TGTGCCAGCAGCCCCGGGGGGACTAATGAAAAACTGTTTTTT	CASSPGGTNEKLFF	.	.	TRBV7-2	TRBJ1-4
TGTGCCATCAGTCCAACTAGCGGGGGGGCCGCCGGGGAGCTGTTTTTT	CAISPTSGGAAGELFF	.	TRBD2	TRBV10-3	TRBJ2-2
TGTGCCAGCAGTTCCCAGACAGGGGGAAATGGCTACACCTTC	CASSSQTGGNGYTF	few	TRBD1	TRBV12-3/TRBV12-4	TRBJ1-2
TGCAGCGTTGGAACCCGACTAGCGGGAGTTGAGCAGTTCTTC	CSVGTRLAGVEQFF	.	TRBD2	TRBV29-1	TRBJ2-1
TGTGCCATCAGTGGGGGACTAGCGGGAGGGGCCTACGAGCAGTACTTC	CAISGGLAGGAYEQYF	.	TRBD2	TRBV10-3	TRBJ2-7
TGTGCCAGCAGCAAGTCAAGGGGGACGACAGACCAAGAGACCCAGTACTTC	CASSKSRGTTDQETQYF	few	.	TRBV21-1	TRBJ2-5
TGTGCCAGCAGACCTAGGGACGGCTACGAGCAGTACTTC	CASRPRDGYEQYF	few	.	TRBV7-9	TRBJ2-7
TGTGCCAGCAGCTGGCGGAGCAATCAGCCCCAGCATTTT	CASSWRSNQPQHF	.	.	TRBV27	TRBJ1-5
TGCAGTGCTAGAGATTGGGTAGGGTACAATGAGCAGTTCTTC	CSARDWVGYNEQFF	.	.	TRBV20-1	TRBJ2-1
TGTGCCAGCAGCTTAGTCGGATCGTCAGGGGGCTTGGTCCAAGAGACCCAGTACTTC	CASSLVGSSGGLVQETQYF	.	TRBD1	TRBV7-9	TRBJ2-5
TGTGCCACCAGTGATTCCACAGGGAGGGGAGGCTACACCTTC	CATSDSTGRGGYTF	.	.	TRBV24-1	TRBJ1-2
TGCAGCTTTCTTCGGGAGACCCAGTACTTC	CSFLRETQYF	few	.	TRBV29-1	TRBJ2-5
TGCGCCAGCAGCCTAGATACGGGACAGTGGAACACAGATACGCAGTATTTT	CASSLDTGQWNTDTQYF	few	TRBD1	TRBV4-1	TRBJ2-3
TGTGCCACCAGCAGAGGCCACGACTACGAGCAGTACTTC	CATSRGHDYEQYF	few	.	TRBV15	TRBJ2-7
TGCGCCAGCAGCTTGGGGATCCAGGGGAAGGGTCAGCCCCAGCATTTT	CASSLGIQGKGQPQHF	.	.	TRBV5-1	TRBJ1-5